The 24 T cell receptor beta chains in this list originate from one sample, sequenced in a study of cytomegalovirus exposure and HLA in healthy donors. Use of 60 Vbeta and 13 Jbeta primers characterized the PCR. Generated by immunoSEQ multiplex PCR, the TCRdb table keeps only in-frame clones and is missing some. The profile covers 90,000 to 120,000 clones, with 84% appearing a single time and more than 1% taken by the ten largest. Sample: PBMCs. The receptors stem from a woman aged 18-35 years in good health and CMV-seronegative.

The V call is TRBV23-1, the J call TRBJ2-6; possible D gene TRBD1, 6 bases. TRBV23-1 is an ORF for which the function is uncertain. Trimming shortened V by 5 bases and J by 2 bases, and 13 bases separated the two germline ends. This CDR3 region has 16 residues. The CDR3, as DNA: TGCGCCAGCAGTGCCCTAAACAGGGCTGGGGCCAACGTCCTGACTTTC. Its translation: CASSALNRAGANVLTF.

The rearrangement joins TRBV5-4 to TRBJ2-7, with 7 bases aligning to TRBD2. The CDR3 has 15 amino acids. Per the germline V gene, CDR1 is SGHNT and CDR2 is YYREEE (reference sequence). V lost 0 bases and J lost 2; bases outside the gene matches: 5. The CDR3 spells CASSLGPSGTYEQYF. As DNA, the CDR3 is TGTGCCAGCAGCTTGGGACCTAGCGGTACCTACGAGCAGTACTTC.

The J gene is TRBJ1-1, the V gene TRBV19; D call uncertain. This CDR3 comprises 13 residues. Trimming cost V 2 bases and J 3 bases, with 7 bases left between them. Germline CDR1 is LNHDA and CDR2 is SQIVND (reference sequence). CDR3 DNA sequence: TGTGCCAGTAGTATAAGCGGGTACACTGAAGCTTTCTTT. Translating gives CASSISGYTEAFF.

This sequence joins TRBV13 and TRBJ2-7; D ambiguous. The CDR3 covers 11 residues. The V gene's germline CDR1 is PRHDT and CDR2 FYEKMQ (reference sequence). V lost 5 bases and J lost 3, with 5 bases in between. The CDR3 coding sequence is TGTGCCAGCAGCCCACACTACGAGCAGTACTTC. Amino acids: CASSPHYEQYF.

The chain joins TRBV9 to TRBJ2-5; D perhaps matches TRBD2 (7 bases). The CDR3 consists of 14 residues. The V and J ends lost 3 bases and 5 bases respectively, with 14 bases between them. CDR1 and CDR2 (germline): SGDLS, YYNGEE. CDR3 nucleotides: TGTGCCAGCAGCGGAGGGGGGGCCGGTGAGACCCAGTACTTC. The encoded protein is CASSGGGAGETQYF.

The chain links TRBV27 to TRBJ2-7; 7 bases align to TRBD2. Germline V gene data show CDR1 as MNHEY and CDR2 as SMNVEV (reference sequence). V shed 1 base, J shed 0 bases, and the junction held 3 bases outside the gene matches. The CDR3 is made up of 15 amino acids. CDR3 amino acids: CASSLFAGDSYEQYF. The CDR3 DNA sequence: TGTGCCAGCAGTTTATTTGCGGGGGACTCCTACGAGCAGTACTTC.

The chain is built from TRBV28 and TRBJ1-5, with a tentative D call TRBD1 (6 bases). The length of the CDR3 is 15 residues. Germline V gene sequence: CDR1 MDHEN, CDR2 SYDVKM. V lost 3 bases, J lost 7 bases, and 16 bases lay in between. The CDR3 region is CASSFGDRKKQPQHF. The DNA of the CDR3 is TGTGCCAGCAGTTTCGGCGACAGGAAAAAGCAGCCCCAGCATTTT.

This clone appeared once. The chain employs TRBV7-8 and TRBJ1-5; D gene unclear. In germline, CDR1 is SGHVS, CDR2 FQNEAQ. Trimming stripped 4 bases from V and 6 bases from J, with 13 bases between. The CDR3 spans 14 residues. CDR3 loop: CASSSKGGSQPQHF. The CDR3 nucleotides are TGTGCCAGCAGCTCTAAGGGAGGGAGTCAGCCCCAGCATTTT.

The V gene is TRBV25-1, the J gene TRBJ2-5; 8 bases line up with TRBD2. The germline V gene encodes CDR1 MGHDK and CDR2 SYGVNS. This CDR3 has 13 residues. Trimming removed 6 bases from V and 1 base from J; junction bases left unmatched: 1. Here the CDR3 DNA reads TGTGCCAGCAGAACTAGCGGCCAAGAGACCCAGTACTTC. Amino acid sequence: CASRTSGQETQYF.

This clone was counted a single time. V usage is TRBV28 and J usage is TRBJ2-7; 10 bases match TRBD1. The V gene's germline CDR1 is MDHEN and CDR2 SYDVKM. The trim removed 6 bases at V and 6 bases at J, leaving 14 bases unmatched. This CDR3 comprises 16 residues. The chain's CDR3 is CASSPLGGDRGFEQYF. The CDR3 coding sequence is TGTGCCAGCAGCCCATTAGGGGGGGACAGGGGTTTCGAGCAGTACTTC. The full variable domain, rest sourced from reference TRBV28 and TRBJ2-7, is DVKVTQSSRYLVKRTGEKVFLECVQDMDHENMFWYRQDPGLGLRLIYFSYDVKMKEKGDIPEGYSVSREKKERFSLILESASTNQTSMYLCASSPLGGDRGFEQYFGPGTRLTVT.

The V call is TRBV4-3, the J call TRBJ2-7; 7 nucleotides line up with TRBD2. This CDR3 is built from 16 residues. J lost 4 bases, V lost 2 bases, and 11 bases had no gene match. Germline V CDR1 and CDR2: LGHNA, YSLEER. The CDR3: CASSQTRASGDYEQYF. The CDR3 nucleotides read TGCGCCAGCAGCCAAACGCGGGCTAGCGGAGATTACGAGCAGTACTTC.

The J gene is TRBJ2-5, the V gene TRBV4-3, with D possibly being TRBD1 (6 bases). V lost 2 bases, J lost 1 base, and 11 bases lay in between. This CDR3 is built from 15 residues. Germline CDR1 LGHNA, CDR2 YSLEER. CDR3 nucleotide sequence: TGCGCCAGCAGCCAACGCTCGGACAGCCAAGAGACCCAGTACTTC. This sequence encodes CASSQRSDSQETQYF.

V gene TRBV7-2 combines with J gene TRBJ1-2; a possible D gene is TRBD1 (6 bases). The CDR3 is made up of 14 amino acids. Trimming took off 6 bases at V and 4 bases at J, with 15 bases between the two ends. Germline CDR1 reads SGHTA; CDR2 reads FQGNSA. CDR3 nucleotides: TGTGCCAGCAGACAAACAGGGCCGTTCTATGGCTACACCTTC. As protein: CASRQTGPFYGYTF.

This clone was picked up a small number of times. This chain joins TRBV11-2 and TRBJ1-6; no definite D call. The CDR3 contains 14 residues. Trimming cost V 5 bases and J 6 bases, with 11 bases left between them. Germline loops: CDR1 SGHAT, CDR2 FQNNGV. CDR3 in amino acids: CASSGPGTNSPLHF. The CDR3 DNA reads TGTGCCAGCAGCGGCCCGGGAACTAATTCACCCCTCCACTTT.

The CDR3 DNA reads as TGTGCCAGCAGCCAGCGGTCCCGGGACAGTGGTGAAGCTTTCTTT. Its protein is CASSQRSRDSGEAFF. This chain uses TRBV5-8 with TRBJ1-1; 7 bases map to TRBD1. With 4 bases clipped from V and 7 bases from J, the junction kept 13 bases outside the gene matches. Per germline, CDR1 SGHTS and CDR2 YDEGEE. CDR3 length equals 15 residues.

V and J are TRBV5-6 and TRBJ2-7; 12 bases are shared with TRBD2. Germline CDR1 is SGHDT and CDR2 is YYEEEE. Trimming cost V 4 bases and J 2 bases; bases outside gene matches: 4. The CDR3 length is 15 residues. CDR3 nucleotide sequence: TGTGCCAGCAGCCAACTAGCGGGGGGAACCTACGAGCAGTACTTC. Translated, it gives CASSQLAGGTYEQYF.

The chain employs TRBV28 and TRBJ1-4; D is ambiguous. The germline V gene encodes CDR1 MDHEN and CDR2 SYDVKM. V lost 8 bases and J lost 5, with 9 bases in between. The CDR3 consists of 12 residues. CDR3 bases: TGTGCCAGCGGTTCACGGAATGAAAAACTGTTTTTT. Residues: CASGSRNEKLFF.

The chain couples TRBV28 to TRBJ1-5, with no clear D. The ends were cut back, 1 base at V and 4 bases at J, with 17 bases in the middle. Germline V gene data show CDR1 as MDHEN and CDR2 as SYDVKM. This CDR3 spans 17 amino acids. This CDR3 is CASSLFTTGRANQPQHF. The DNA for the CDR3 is TGTGCCAGCAGTTTATTTACTACGGGGAGGGCGAATCAGCCCCAGCATTTT.

DNA for the CDR3: TGTGCCAGCAGACCGAACAGCTTTGAAGCTTTCTTT. This sequence encodes CASRPNSFEAFF. This sequence joins TRBV6-6 and TRBJ1-1; no clear D. This CDR3 comprises 12 residues. Trimming pared 6 bases from V and 7 bases from J, leaving 12 bases between. Germline V CDR1 and CDR2: MNHNY, SVGAGI (reference sequence).

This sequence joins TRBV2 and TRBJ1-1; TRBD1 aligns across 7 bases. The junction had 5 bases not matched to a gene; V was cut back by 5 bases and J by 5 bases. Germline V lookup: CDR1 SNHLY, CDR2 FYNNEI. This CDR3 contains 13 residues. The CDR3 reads CASSTNRGTEAFF. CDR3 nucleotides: TGTGCCAGCAGTACTAACAGGGGTACTGAAGCTTTCTTT. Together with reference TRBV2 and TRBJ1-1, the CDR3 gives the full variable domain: EPEVTQTPSHQVTQMGQEVILRCVPISNHLYFYWYRQILGQKVEFLVSFYNNEISEKSEIFDDQFSVERPDGSNFTLKIRSTKLEDSAMYFCASSTNRGTEAFFGQGTRLTVV.

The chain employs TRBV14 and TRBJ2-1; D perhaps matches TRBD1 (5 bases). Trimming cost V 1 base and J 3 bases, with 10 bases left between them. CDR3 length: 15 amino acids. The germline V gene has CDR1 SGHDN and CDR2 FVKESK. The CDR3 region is CASSQGTRGYNEQFF. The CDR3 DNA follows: TGTGCCAGCAGCCAAGGGACAAGAGGCTACAATGAGCAGTTCTTC.

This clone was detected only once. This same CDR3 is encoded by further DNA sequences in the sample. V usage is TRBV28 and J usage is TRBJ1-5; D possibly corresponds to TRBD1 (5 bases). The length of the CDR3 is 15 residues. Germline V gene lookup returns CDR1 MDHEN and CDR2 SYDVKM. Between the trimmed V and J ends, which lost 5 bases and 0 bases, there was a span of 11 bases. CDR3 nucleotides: TGTGCCAGCAGTCCCCCGGGGGGTAGCAATCAGCCCCAGCATTTT. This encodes CASSPPGGSNQPQHF.

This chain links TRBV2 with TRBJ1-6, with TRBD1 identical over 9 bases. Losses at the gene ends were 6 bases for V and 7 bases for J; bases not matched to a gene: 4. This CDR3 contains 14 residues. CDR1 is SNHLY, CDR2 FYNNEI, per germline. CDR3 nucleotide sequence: TGTGCCAGCAGAGTGGGACAGGGAAATTCACCCCTCCACTTT. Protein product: CASRVGQGNSPLHF.

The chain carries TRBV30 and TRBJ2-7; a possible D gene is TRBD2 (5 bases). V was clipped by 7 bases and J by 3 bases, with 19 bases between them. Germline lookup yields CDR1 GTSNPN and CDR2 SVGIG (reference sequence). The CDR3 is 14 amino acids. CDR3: CASTHSAENYEQYF. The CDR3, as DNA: TGTGCCTCCACCCACTCAGCGGAGAACTACGAGCAGTACTTC.